These T cell receptor beta chains were read from a single sample in a study of blood T cell repertoires in COVID-19. Assay used: immunoSEQ multiplex PCR; TCRdb lists only in-frame clones, some missing. The sample has 250,000 to 350,000 clones, 85% to 90% seen once. The sequenced material came from peripheral blood. The receptors were gathered from a woman aged 25 to 45 with COVID-19, enrolled during active disease. Each CDR3 is given without its conserved first and last residue. The order of the fields is V gene, D gene, clone size, J gene, CDR3 protein. The D gene is left open where the match is weak. Clone size is not always given. Where it is, it says once, few, many or a class for expanded clones.

>TRBV7-9|TRBD2|NA|TRBJ2-1
ASRARTSDEQF
>TRBV7-9|TRBD2|NA|TRBJ2-5
ASSRGTSEETQY
>TRBV27|TRBD1|NA|TRBJ1-4
ASSWKRGRNEKLF
>TRBV19|NA|NA|TRBJ2-3
ASSMQADYTDTQY
>TRBV10-3|NA|NA|TRBJ1-5
AISESWQVHQPQH
>TRBV5-5|TRBD1|NA|TRBJ2-7
ASSLGGQGYYEQY
>TRBV5-1|NA|NA|TRBJ2-5
ASSFVAQYQETQY
>TRBV5-1|TRBD1|once|TRBJ2-1
ASSTTGFNEQF
>TRBV24-1|TRBD1|NA|TRBJ2-4
ATSNTGAGNIQY
>TRBV5-1|NA|NA|TRBJ1-4
ASSLGSVNEKLF
>TRBV7-2|TRBD2|once|TRBJ2-5
ASSPLAGVETQY
>TRBV5-1|NA|NA|TRBJ2-1
ASSSTSNNEQF
>TRBV7-3|TRBD1|NA|TRBJ2-7
ASSRDRVDEQY
>TRBV9|NA|NA|TRBJ2-1
ASSASISYNEQF
>TRBV3-1/TRBV3-2|TRBD1|NA|TRBJ1-5
ASSQTGSNQPQH
>TRBV2|NA|NA|TRBJ2-5
ATSFDREAQY
>TRBV7-3|TRBD2|NA|TRBJ2-3
ASSISGRWTDTQY
>TRBV4-2|NA|once|TRBJ1-3
ASSRDSQQSSRSGNTIY
>TRBV7-3|TRBD1|NA|TRBJ1-5
ASSHNRGPDGAQH
>TRBV5-4|TRBD2|NA|TRBJ2-2
ASTPAGGLNGELF
>TRBV19|NA|NA|TRBJ2-3
ASTWRGQPTDTQY
>TRBV2|NA|NA|TRBJ1-5
ASMSYSPPQH
>TRBV6-2/TRBV6-3|TRBD2|NA|TRBJ2-7
ASSRGGLAAYEQY
>TRBV19|TRBD1|NA|TRBJ1-2
ASSMKATGGNYGYT
>TRBV5-3|NA|NA|TRBJ2-3
ARSLGTNTDTQY
>TRBV5-1|TRBD1|NA|TRBJ1-5
ASSSTGAPNQPQH
>TRBV25-1|TRBD2|NA|TRBJ2-3
ASSDTREMSTDTQY
>TRBV5-1|NA|NA|TRBJ1-1
ASSLSSSNTEAF
>TRBV5-1|NA|NA|TRBJ2-7
ASSLGQDSYEQY
>TRBV7-9|NA|NA|TRBJ1-1
ASSFSVGGTEAF
>TRBV25-1|NA|NA|TRBJ1-6
ASSRGDSYNSPLH
>TRBV5-1|NA|NA|TRBJ2-1
ASSLGTTNEQF
>TRBV14|TRBD2|NA|TRBJ2-1
ASSQLAGAYNEQF
>TRBV6-4|NA|NA|TRBJ2-1
ASSDGATNEQF
>TRBV18|TRBD1|NA|TRBJ1-1
ASSYRGDGDTEAF
>TRBV7-3|NA|few|TRBJ2-7
ASSLHRVREQY
>TRBV28|NA|NA|TRBJ2-7
ASSLLAYEQY
>TRBV15|NA|NA|TRBJ1-1
ATSGPGDFGEAF
>TRBV12-3/TRBV12-4|NA|NA|TRBJ2-5
ASSRNQETQY
>TRBV6-5|NA|NA|TRBJ2-7
ASSYSIGVGAYEQY
>TRBV5-6|TRBD2|NA|TRBJ2-7
ASSLLLGREASYEQY
>TRBV30|TRBD1|NA|TRBJ2-3
AWRWTGWTDTQY
>TRBV7-8|TRBD2|NA|TRBJ2-1
ASSWGTSGINEQF
>TRBV5-5|NA|NA|TRBJ1-6
ASSLVGQDNSPLH
>TRBV7-2|TRBD1|NA|TRBJ1-5
ASSPTTGGYEPQH
>TRBV2|NA|NA|TRBJ2-7
ASSEMRGFYEQY
>TRBV18|NA|NA|TRBJ2-7
ASSIGTSKRGEQY
>TRBV6-5|NA|NA|TRBJ2-7
ASTSTWEQY
>TRBV5-1|NA|NA|TRBJ2-7
ASSLAGRSYEQY
>TRBV7-2|NA|NA|TRBJ1-5
ASSAQGNSNQPQH
>TRBV27|TRBD1|NA|TRBJ2-7
ASSLDRGKTYEQY
>TRBV7-2|NA|NA|TRBJ1-1
ASSPQGNTEAF
>TRBV30|NA|NA|TRBJ1-6
AWSPPLH
>TRBV7-2|NA|NA|TRBJ1-1
ASSAQGKYTEAF